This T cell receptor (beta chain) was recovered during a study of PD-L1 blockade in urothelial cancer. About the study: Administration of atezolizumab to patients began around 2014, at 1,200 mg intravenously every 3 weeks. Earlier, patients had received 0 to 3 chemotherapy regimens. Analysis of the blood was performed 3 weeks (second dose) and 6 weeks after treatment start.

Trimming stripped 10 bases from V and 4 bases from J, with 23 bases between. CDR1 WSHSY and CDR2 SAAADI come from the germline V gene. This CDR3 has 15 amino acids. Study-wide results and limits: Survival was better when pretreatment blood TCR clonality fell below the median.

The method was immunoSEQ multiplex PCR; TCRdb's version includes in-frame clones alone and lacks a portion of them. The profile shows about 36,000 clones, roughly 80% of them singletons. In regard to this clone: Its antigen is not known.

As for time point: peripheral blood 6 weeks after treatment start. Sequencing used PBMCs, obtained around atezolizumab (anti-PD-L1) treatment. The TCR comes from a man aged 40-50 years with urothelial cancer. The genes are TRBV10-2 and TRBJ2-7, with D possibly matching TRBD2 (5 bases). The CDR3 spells CATLDSPTPTYEQYF. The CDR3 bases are TGCGCCACCCTGGACTCCCCCACCCCTACTTACGAGCAGTACTTC.